A selection of T cell receptor beta chains follows, all from one sample in a study of control samples from healthy donors and cancer patients. The assay was immunoSEQ multiplex PCR, and TCRdb's table has in-frame clones only and misses some. The sample carries 150,000 or so clones, 80% to 95% recorded once. The sequenced sample consisted of blood. These receptors all stem from a man aged 18 to 29 in good health. Each CDR3 is given with its conserved first and last residue. A D gene is named only where the DNA matches it firmly. The size of a clone is reported for some rows only, either as once, few or many, or as a class for expanded clones.

v_call	j_call	clone_size	d_call	cdr3_nt	cdr3_aa
TRBV9	TRBJ1-5	.	.	TGTGCCAGCAGCGGGGGAGGGGGTCAGCCCCAGCATTTT	CASSGGGGQPQHF
TRBV6-5	TRBJ1-6	.	TRBD1	TGTGCCAGCAGTCGCCAGGGGGCCAGTAATTCACCCCTCCACTTT	CASSRQGASNSPLHF
TRBV19	TRBJ1-2	.	TRBD1	TGTGCCAGTAGTAAGGGGGCCAACAGATACGGCTACACCTTC	CASSKGANRYGYTF
TRBV29-1	TRBJ2-3	few	.	TGCAGCGTCAACAGGGGAGGTGCAGATACGCAGTATTTT	CSVNRGGADTQYF
TRBV28	TRBJ1-2	.	.	TGTGCCAGCAGTCCTGGACCGGCCAGGGTCTATGGCTACACCTTC	CASSPGPARVYGYTF
TRBV19	TRBJ2-3	.	TRBD1	TGTGCCAGTCCAAACCCTCGGGGGACAGGGGAGACTTTT	CASPNPRGTGETF
TRBV24-1	TRBJ2-7	.	.	TGTGCCACCAGTTCCCGGACAGTAGCCTACGAGCAGTACTTC	CATSSRTVAYEQYF
TRBV7-2	TRBJ2-5	.	.	TGTGCCAGCAGTTTCCGGGACGCCGGACGGGAGACCCAGTACTTC	CASSFRDAGRETQYF
TRBV23-1	TRBJ1-1	.	.	TGCGCCAGCTCGGACACTGAAGCTTTCTTT	CASSDTEAFF
TRBV11-2	TRBJ2-7	.	.	TGTGCCAGCAGCTCCTCAGGACCCGGGACTTCTCTTTACGAGCAGTACTTC	CASSSSGPGTSLYEQYF
TRBV5-1	TRBJ1-2	.	.	TGCGCCAGCAGCTTCGCTCTGACAGGCTTCCTTATCGGCTACACCTTC	CASSFALTGFLIGYTF
TRBV6-5	TRBJ2-1	.	.	TGTGCCAGCAGTTACAGGACAGCTAGGAGTGAGCAGTTCTTC	CASSYRTARSEQFF
TRBV6-5	TRBJ1-1	.	.	TGTGCCAGCAGTACGGTGAACACTGAAGCTTTCTTT	CASSTVNTEAFF
TRBV13	TRBJ2-5	.	.	TGTGCCAGCAGCTTAGGCCCGGGGGACCAAGAGACCCAGTACTTC	CASSLGPGDQETQYF
TRBV9	TRBJ2-3	.	TRBD2	TGTGCCAGCGCGGCGGGAGCTTCCGATACGCAGTATTTT	CASAAGASDTQYF
TRBV7-2	TRBJ2-1	.	.	TGTGCCAGCTCGGAAGATTCTCCGGGATTTGAGCAGTTCTTC	CASSEDSPGFEQFF
TRBV11-3	TRBJ2-4	.	.	TGTGCCAGCAGCTTACCCCAGGTTGGCAGGGAATCAAACATTCAGTACTTC	CASSLPQVGRESNIQYF
TRBV12-5	TRBJ2-1	.	.	TGTGCTAGTGGTTACAGGAATGAGCAGTTCTTC	CASGYRNEQFF
TRBV5-1	TRBJ2-1	.	.	TGCGCCAGCAGCTGGTCCAATGAGCAGTTCTTC	CASSWSNEQFF
TRBV27	TRBJ1-1	.	.	TGTGCCAGCCGCCCCGTTCGGAACACTGAAGCTTTCTTT	CASRPVRNTEAFF
TRBV9	TRBJ2-1	once	TRBD2	TGTGCCAGCAGCGTAGGCGGGAGGATCACAAATGAGCAGTTCTTC	CASSVGGRITNEQFF
TRBV21-1	TRBJ2-3	.	.	TGTGCCAGCAGCAAAGTAGGACTAGCGGGGGATAGCACAGATACGCAGTATTTT	CASSKVGLAGDSTDTQYF
TRBV5-4	TRBJ1-2	.	.	TGTGCCAGCAGCCTCCGAGAAGCCTATGGCTACACCTTC	CASSLREAYGYTF
TRBV19	TRBJ1-1	.	TRBD1	TGTGCCAGTACCTTAGGGGGACAGGGAAACACTGAAGCTTTCTTT	CASTLGGQGNTEAFF
TRBV9	TRBJ1-6	once	.	TGTGCCAGCAGCGTAGCTGGCTTCAGGGATTCACCCCTCCACTTT	CASSVAGFRDSPLHF
TRBV9	TRBJ2-1	.	.	TGTGCCAGCAGCCAAGTGGAGGGGGCCTACAATGAGCAGTTCTTC	CASSQVEGAYNEQFF
TRBV30	TRBJ2-2	.	.	TGTGCCTGGACTTCTCGGGTCTCGAACACCGGGGAGCTGTTTTTT	CAWTSRVSNTGELFF
TRBV13	TRBJ2-7	.	.	TGTGCCAGCAGCGGGAGTTCTAAATCCTACGAGCAGTACTTC	CASSGSSKSYEQYF